This is a list of T cell receptor beta chains from one sample in a study of blood T cells in healthy people across ages. TCRdb used MiXCR to reprocess the 5' RACE reads, holding one entry per CDR3 protein. The sample holds under 950,000 distinct CDR3 sequences; 22% are singletons and the top ten take 22%. Material for sequencing was blood. The origin of the receptors is a man in his 70s in good health. Each CDR3 is given with its conserved first and last residue. The D gene is left open where the match is weak. Clone size is stated in some rows and not others, as once, few, many or a class when expanded.

TRBJ2-5 | NA | few | TRBV27 | TGTGCCAGCAGTCGGACAGAAACTACCCCGACCCAGTACTTC | CASSRTETTPTQYF
TRBJ1-6 | NA | NA | TRBV7-2 | TGTGCCAGCAGCCCCGACATGGGGAGTTCACCCCTCCACTTT | CASSPDMGSSPLHF
TRBJ1-5 | NA | NA | TRBV28 | TGTGCCAGCAGTTTACAGGCAGGGTCTCAGCCCCAGCATTTT | CASSLQAGSQPQHF
TRBJ2-3 | NA | few | TRBV20-1 | TGCAGTGCTAGCCTAGGAGGAGATACGCAGTATTTT | CSASLGGDTQYF
TRBJ2-1 | NA | many | TRBV7-9 | TGTGCCAGCAGCTTAGTGGGTAGCGGTAGCTCCTACAATGAGCAGTTCTTC | CASSLVGSGSSYNEQFF
TRBJ1-2 | NA | many | TRBV29-1 | TGCAGCGTTGCCACGGGGCCCATACACATCGAGACTCGTGGCTACACCTTC | CSVATGPIHIETRGYTF
TRBJ1-2 | NA | few | TRBV7-8 | TGTGCCAGCAGCTTAGCTGGGCCAGGGAACTATGGCTACACCTTC | CASSLAGPGNYGYTF
TRBJ1-6 | NA | NA | TRBV6-6 | TGTGCCACGGGGGGCCTCAGGAGGAATAATTCACCCCTCCACTTT | CATGGLRRNNSPLHF
TRBJ2-1 | TRBD2 | NA | TRBV4-3 | TGCGCCAGCAGCCAAGGAAAGAAAGGACTAGCGGGATTGTACAATGAGCAGTTCTTC | CASSQGKKGLAGLYNEQFF
TRBJ1-2 | NA | many | TRBV7-3 | TGTGCCAGCAGCTCTAGTACTACCATGTCGGGCTACACCTTC | CASSSSTTMSGYTF
TRBJ2-3 | TRBD2 | NA | TRBV14 | TGTGCCAGCAGCCAAGGCGGGGGTGATACGCAGTATTTT | CASSQGGGDTQYF
TRBJ1-1 | TRBD1 | NA | TRBV20-1 | TGCAGTGCGGGACAGGGGATTCCCACTGAAGCTTTCTTT | CSAGQGIPTEAFF
TRBJ2-1 | TRBD1 | few | TRBV11-3 | TGTGCCAGCAGCTCAAGAACAGGGGACAATGAGCGGTTCTTC | CASSSRTGDNERFF
TRBJ2-3 | NA | NA | TRBV5-1 | TGCGCCAGCAGTCCTTTCCGGGGCACAGATACGCAGTATTTT | CASSPFRGTDTQYF
TRBJ2-7 | TRBD2 | once | TRBV4-2 | TGTGCCAGCAGGACCGTAGCGGGGGATACCTCCTACGAGCAGTACTTC | CASRTVAGDTSYEQYF
TRBJ2-3 | NA | NA | TRBV3-1 | TGTGCCAGCAGCCAATCTAGCTCCACAGATACGCAGTATTTT | CASSQSSSTDTQYF
TRBJ2-3 | NA | few | TRBV18 | TGTGCCAGCTCACCACCGGGCCTCACAGATACGCAGTATTTT | CASSPPGLTDTQYF
TRBJ1-2 | TRBD1 | NA | TRBV12-3/TRBV12-4 | TGTGCCAGCAGATCCGGGACAGGGGGCTTTGGCTACACCTTC | CASRSGTGGFGYTF
TRBJ1-2 | NA | few | TRBV20-1 | TGCAGTGCCCACCGGGGGGCGGACTATGGCTACACCTTC | CSAHRGADYGYTF
TRBJ2-5 | NA | once | TRBV29-1 | TGCAGCGTGCTCGAGTTGTCCCAAGAGACCCAGTACTTC | CSVLELSQETQYF
TRBJ1-1 | NA | NA | TRBV20-1 | TGCAGTGCTAGGACGCAGGAGCGGGCTTTCTTT | CSARTQERAFF
TRBJ2-3 | TRBD2 | many | TRBV5-1 | TGCGCCAGCAGCTTGCAAGCGGGAGCAGATACGCAGTATTTT | CASSLQAGADTQYF
TRBJ2-5 | TRBD2 | NA | TRBV27 | TGTGCCAGCAGTTTAAAGGGACTAGCGGGACCACAAGAGACCCAGTACTTC | CASSLKGLAGPQETQYF
TRBJ1-1 | TRBD1 | few | TRBV18 | TGTGCCAGCTCACTGAGACAGGGGTCTTCGAACACTGAAGCTTTCTTT | CASSLRQGSSNTEAFF
TRBJ2-4 | NA | NA | TRBV5-1 | TGCGCCAGCAGCCTGGGATCCAGCCGCATAAACATTCAGTACTTC | CASSLGSSRINIQYF
TRBJ2-3 | TRBD2 | NA | TRBV3-1 | TGTGCCAGCAGCCATTTAGCGGGGCCTAGCACAGATACGCAGTATTTT | CASSHLAGPSTDTQYF
TRBJ2-4 | TRBD2 | few | TRBV5-1 | TGCGCCAGCAGCGCACTAGCGGCCTCTAAAAACATTCAGTACTTC | CASSALAASKNIQYF
TRBJ2-3 | TRBD2 | few | TRBV3-1 | TGTGCCAGCAGCCAACTCGGGGGGGCTCCAGATACGCAGTATTTT | CASSQLGGAPDTQYF
TRBJ2-3 | NA | NA | TRBV29-1 | TGCAGCGTTCTGTCGGGATGGGGAGATACGCAGTATTTT | CSVLSGWGDTQYF
TRBJ1-4 | NA | NA | TRBV29-1 | TGCAGCGTTGGGGCAGAGGATGAAAAACTGTTTTTT | CSVGAEDEKLFF
TRBJ2-1 | NA | NA | TRBV7-9 | TGTGCCAGCAGCTGGGGAACCGGGGCCTACAATGAGCAGTTCTTC | CASSWGTGAYNEQFF
TRBJ2-5 | TRBD1 | NA | TRBV5-1 | TGCGCCAGCAGCTCGACAGGGGATCGAGAGACCCAGTACTTC | CASSSTGDRETQYF
TRBJ1-2 | TRBD1 | few | TRBV29-1 | TGCAGCGTGGACAGGGAAACCTTC | CSVDRETF
TRBJ2-5 | TRBD1 | NA | TRBV28 | TGTGCCAGCCGGACAGGTTTCCAAGAGACCCAGTACTTC | CASRTGFQETQYF
TRBJ2-1 | NA | NA | TRBV24-1 | TGTGCCACCAGTGTTCCGACAGTCGGCAATGAGCAGTTCTTC | CATSVPTVGNEQFF
TRBJ2-5 | NA | few | TRBV4-1 | TGCGCCAGCAGCCAAGATCCTCCGGGGACCCAAGAGACCCAGTACTTC | CASSQDPPGTQETQYF
TRBJ1-1 | NA | few | TRBV28 | TGTGCCAGCACCCGGGACACAGCGAGAGCTTTCTTT | CASTRDTARAFF
TRBJ1-4 | TRBD1 | NA | TRBV3-1 | TGTGCCAGCAGCCAAGACCGGGACAGGACGAATGAAAAACTGTTTTTT | CASSQDRDRTNEKLFF
TRBJ2-7 | NA | NA | TRBV20-1 | TGCAGTGCTAGAGATTGGACGGGAGCCCCTCAGGGTGGGCAGTACTTC | CSARDWTGAPQGGQYF
TRBJ1-5 | TRBD1 | many | TRBV30 | TGTGCCTGGAGGACAGGGAATCAGCCCCAGCATTTT | CAWRTGNQPQHF
TRBJ2-3 | NA | NA | TRBV5-5 | TGTGCCAGCAGCTTTTCAGCGACCTACACAGATACGCAGTATTTT | CASSFSATYTDTQYF
TRBJ2-1 | NA | NA | TRBV18 | TGTGCCAGCTCACCTACAGAAACCTACAATGAGCAGTTCTTC | CASSPTETYNEQFF
TRBJ1-1 | NA | NA | TRBV6-2/TRBV6-3 | TGTGCCAGCCATCTGGGCAGGGGACGTATGAACACTGAAGCTTTCTTT | CASHLGRGRMNTEAFF
TRBJ2-3 | TRBD2 | few | TRBV20-1 | TGCAGTGCTAGGCTAGCGGGGCCTAGGGATACGCAGTATTTT | CSARLAGPRDTQYF
TRBJ2-5 | TRBD2 | NA | TRBV4-1 | TGCGCCAGCAGCCCAATCCCGGGACTAGCGGAACAAGAGACCCAGTACTTC | CASSPIPGLAEQETQYF
TRBJ2-1 | TRBD2 | few | TRBV14 | TGTGCCAGCAGCCATAAACTAGCGGTGTCCTACAATGAGCAGTTCTTC | CASSHKLAVSYNEQFF
TRBJ2-7 | TRBD2 | few | TRBV6-6 | TGTGCCAGCAGTTACTCAGCGGGGGGTCAACCCTACGAGCAGTACTTC | CASSYSAGGQPYEQYF
TRBJ1-5 | NA | NA | TRBV3-1 | TGTGCCAGCAGCGGAACAGGGCAGCCCCAGCATTTT | CASSGTGQPQHF
TRBJ2-1 | NA | few | TRBV3-1 | TGTGCCAGCAGGAAAACAGGGTTTTCCTACAATGAGCAGTTCTTC | CASRKTGFSYNEQFF
TRBJ2-7 | NA | NA | TRBV12-3/TRBV12-4 | TGTGCCAGCAGTTTAGGTAGACTCCCGATGGAGAGCGAGCGGTTCTTC | CASSLGRLPMESERFF